A single sample is the source of the 28 T cell receptor beta chains below, sequenced in a study of OX40 agonist ivuxolimab in advanced cancers. Only in-frame clones appear in the TCRdb table, and some are missing; sequencing was by immunoSEQ multiplex PCR. Of some 100,000 clones in the sample, 80% to 90% were seen once. Sequenced here: CD4+ or CD8+ T cells sorted from blood, sampled in a trial of the OX40 agonist ivuxolimab. The receptor source for this set is an adult with an advanced solid tumor such as melanoma, head and neck, liver or kidney cancer.

This chain links TRBV5-1 with TRBJ1-1; no clear D gene. There are 13 residues in the CDR3. Looked up from germline, CDR1 is SGHRS and CDR2 is YFSETQ. V was clipped by 0 bases and J by 0 bases, with 3 bases between them. The DNA for the CDR3 is TGCGCCAGCAGCTTGGGAGTGAACACTGAAGCTTTCTTT. It specifies CASSLGVNTEAFF.

CDR3 region: CASSQDPTGAFIYGYTF. The CDR3 DNA follows: TGCGCCAGCAGCCAAGATCCCACAGGGGCCTTCATCTATGGCTACACCTTC. The V and J genes are TRBV4-3 and TRBJ1-2; TRBD1 agrees at 7 bases. This CDR3 contains 17 residues. CDR1 LGHNA and CDR2 YSLEER come from the germline V gene. After removal of 0 bases from V and 4 bases from J, the junction contained 11 bases not matched to a gene.

The chain couples TRBV7-8 to TRBJ2-7; the match to TRBD1 covers 7 bases. The CDR3 length is 15 residues. Germline CDR1 reads SGHVS; CDR2 reads FQNEAQ. V gave up 2 bases and J gave up 2 bases; unmatched junction bases: 6. The CDR3 bases are TGTGCCAGCAGCTTATTACAGGGACAGACCTACGAGCAGTACTTC. Amino acids: CASSLLQGQTYEQYF.

This clone has only one observation. The chain's CDR3 is CASGLGPYEQYF. The CDR3 DNA reads TGTGCTAGTGGTTTGGGGCCCTACGAGCAGTACTTC. The chain has TRBV12-5 and TRBJ2-7; D gene ambiguous. This CDR3 is built from 12 residues. Trimming cost V 1 base and J 2 bases, with 3 bases left between them. Germline CDR1 is LGHNT and CDR2 is FRNRAP.

CDR3 residues: CASSGQSDQPQHF. CDR3 nucleotides: TGTGCCAGCAGTGGGCAGTCGGACCAGCCCCAGCATTTT. The V and J genes are TRBV2 and TRBJ1-5, with D unresolved. V lost 4 bases and J lost 7, with 11 bases in between. The germline V gene encodes CDR1 SNHLY and CDR2 FYNNEI. The CDR3 covers 13 residues.

In nucleotides, the CDR3 is TGTGCCAGCAGTTCTGGGGGGGGAAGTGAGACCCAGTACTTC. Translating gives CASSSGGGSETQYF. J is TRBJ2-5 and V is TRBV28, with 7 nucleotides matching TRBD2. The CDR3 has 14 amino acids. Germline V gene lookup returns CDR1 MDHEN and CDR2 SYDVKM. The ends lost 4 bases at V and 5 bases at J; junction bases unmatched: 7. The variable domain in full, completed from reference TRBV28 and TRBJ2-5, reads DVKVTQSSRYLVKRTGEKVFLECVQDMDHENMFWYRQDPGLGLRLIYFSYDVKMKEKGDIPEGYSVSREKKERFSLILESASTNQTSMYLCASSSGGGSETQYFGPGTRLLVL.

This clone was seen only a few times. This chain joins TRBV9 and TRBJ2-5; 8 bases map to TRBD1. CDR3 length: 15 residues. J was trimmed by 1 base and V by 4 bases; bases with no gene match: 6. Per the germline V gene, CDR1 is SGDLS and CDR2 is YYNGEE. The CDR3 DNA reads as TGTGCCAGCAGCCCGCGGACAGGGATCCAAGAGACCCAGTACTTC. This gives the protein CASSPRTGIQETQYF.

The chain links TRBV19 to TRBJ1-2, with 8 bases lining up with TRBD1. The CDR3 covers 16 residues. Germline CDR1 and CDR2: LNHDA and SQIVND (reference sequence). V dropped 7 bases and J dropped 0; count of bases not matched to a gene: 10. For the CDR3, the DNA is TGTGCCAGTAACCCCTCAGGGGGCCTGACTAACTATGGCTACACCTTC. Its protein product is CASNPSGGLTNYGYTF.

V and J are TRBV6-6 and TRBJ2-2; a possible D gene is TRBD1 (5 bases). Deletions cut 0 bases from V and 0 bases from J, with 5 bases between. The CDR3 covers 15 residues. Germline CDR1 reads MNHNY; CDR2 reads SVGAGI (reference sequence). CDR3 loop: CASSYSGANTGELFF. The CDR3 DNA reads TGTGCCAGCAGTTACTCAGGGGCGAACACCGGGGAGCTGTTTTTT.

The rearrangement joins TRBV7-2 to TRBJ1-1, with 8 bases aligning to TRBD1. Germline V gene data show CDR1 as SGHTA and CDR2 as FQGNSA. The V gene end was trimmed by 6 bases and the J gene end by 1 base; junction bases not matched to a gene: 4. This CDR3 has 14 residues. The CDR3 spells CASSWTGRNTEAFF. In nucleotides, the CDR3 is TGTGCCAGCAGTTGGACAGGGAGGAACACTGAAGCTTTCTTT. Drawing the rest from reference TRBV7-2 and TRBJ1-1, the complete variable domain is GAGVSQSPSNKVTEKGKDVELRCDPISGHTALYWYRQSLGQGLEFLIYFQGNSAPDKSGLPSDRFSAERTGGSVSTLTIQRTQQEDSAVYLCASSWTGRNTEAFFGQGTRLTVV.

The CDR3 region is CSVPSRTSYEQYF. CDR3 coding DNA: TGCAGCGTCCCAAGCAGGACCTCGTACGAGCAGTACTTC. This sequence joins TRBV29-1 and TRBJ2-7; no clear D gene. Germline CDR1 is SQVTM and CDR2 is ANQGSEA. The CDR3 is 13 residues long. Trimming pared 6 bases from V and 4 bases from J, leaving 16 bases between.

The genes are TRBV30 and TRBJ2-2; D gene unclear. Germline CDR1 GTSNPN, CDR2 SVGIG (reference sequence). The germline V and J ends were trimmed by 3 bases and 8 bases, with 13 bases remaining between them. The CDR3 has 13 residues. In DNA, the CDR3 is TGTGCCTGGAGGATTGGTGCGTTGGGGGAGCTGTTTTTT. It codes for CAWRIGALGELFF. Looking up the rest from reference TRBV30 and TRBJ2-2 gives the full variable domain: SQTIHQWPATLVQPVGSPLSLECTVEGTSNPNLYWYRQAAGRGLQLLFYSVGIGQISSEVPQNLSASRPQDRQFILSSKKLLLSDSGFYLCAWRIGALGELFFGEGSRLTVL.

This clone was seen only a few times. This chain uses TRBV7-9 with TRBJ1-6; D gene ambiguous. CDR1 and CDR2 from the germline V gene are SEHNR and FQNEAQ (reference sequence). This CDR3 region has 14 residues. With 5 bases removed from V and 10 bases from J, the gap between germline ends came to 15 bases. The CDR3 DNA follows: TGTGCCAGCAGCCCCGTCTTGGGGTACTCACCCCTCCACTTT. Translation gives CASSPVLGYSPLHF.

This clone was observed a single time. This chain connects TRBV7-9 to TRBJ2-7; D is unresolved. Trimming shortened V by 5 bases and J by 4 bases, and 6 bases separated the two germline ends. Germline V CDR1 and CDR2: SEHNR, FQNEAQ (reference sequence). This CDR3 spans 11 amino acids. The CDR3 region is CASSTLYEQYF. The CDR3 bases are TGTGCCAGCAGCACCCTGTACGAGCAGTACTTC.

The J gene is TRBJ1-2, the V gene TRBV6-6, with 7 bases matching TRBD1. The CDR3 is made up of 14 amino acids. CDR1 is MNHNY and CDR2 is SVGAGI in the germline V gene (reference sequence). With 6 bases clipped from V and 6 bases from J, the junction kept 10 bases outside the gene matches. CDR3 sequence reads: CASRSTGVSHGYTF. In nucleotides, the CDR3 is TGTGCCAGCAGATCCACAGGGGTTTCACATGGCTACACCTTC.

This CDR3 is CAISDPGGTDTQYF. The CDR3 DNA follows: TGTGCCATCAGTGACCCGGGGGGGACAGATACGCAGTATTTT. The chain has TRBV10-3 and TRBJ2-3, with 8 bases fitting TRBD2. The trim removed 3 bases at V and 3 bases at J, leaving 2 bases unmatched. CDR3 length: 14 residues. Germline values: CDR1 ENHRY, CDR2 SYGVKD.

This chain links TRBV6-1 with TRBJ2-1; D is perhaps TRBD2 (6 bases). This CDR3 has 14 amino acids. V lost 10 bases, J lost 4 bases, and 17 bases lay in between. Germline V gene sequence: CDR1 MNHNS, CDR2 SASEGT. The CDR3 loop reads CATREWEAYNEQFF. The CDR3 DNA follows: TGTGCCACCAGGGAATGGGAGGCGTACAATGAGCAGTTCTTC.

The chain employs TRBV7-9 and TRBJ2-7; D is perhaps TRBD1 (5 bases). Germline CDR1 is SEHNR and CDR2 is FQNEAQ (reference sequence). The V end lost 5 bases, the J end lost 5 bases, and 13 bases lay between the germline ends. CDR3 size: 13 residues. CDR3 nucleotides: TGTGCCAGCAGCCAAAGACAGTTCAACGAGCAGTACTTC. It is translated as CASSQRQFNEQYF.

The chain recombines TRBV14 with TRBJ2-1; TRBD2 matches at 9 bases. V lost 0 bases and J lost 1; bases outside the gene matches: 1. This CDR3 spans 16 amino acids. Germline assignment: CDR1 SGHDN and CDR2 FVKESK. The CDR3 sequence: CASSQERGGSYNEQFF. CDR3 nucleotides: TGTGCCAGCAGCCAAGAGCGGGGGGGATCCTACAATGAGCAGTTCTTC.

V usage is TRBV28 and J usage is TRBJ2-7; 16 nucleotides agree with TRBD2. Losses at the gene ends were 8 bases for V and 5 bases for J; bases not matched to a gene: 6. The CDR3 covers 15 residues. Germline V lookup: CDR1 MDHEN, CDR2 SYDVKM. The CDR3 protein is CASGTSGGAFHEQYF. In nucleotides, the CDR3 is TGTGCCAGCGGGACTAGCGGGGGGGCCTTCCACGAGCAGTACTTC. Combining the CDR3 with reference TRBV28 and TRBJ2-7 gives the whole variable domain DVKVTQSSRYLVKRTGEKVFLECVQDMDHENMFWYRQDPGLGLRLIYFSYDVKMKEKGDIPEGYSVSREKKERFSLILESASTNQTSMYLCASGTSGGAFHEQYFGPGTRLTVT.

This chain connects TRBV19 to TRBJ2-1; no definite D call. Per germline, CDR1 LNHDA and CDR2 SQIVND (reference sequence). This CDR3 has 14 residues. The ends were cut back, 3 bases at V and 3 bases at J, with 9 bases in the middle. The CDR3 region is CASSIGAGYNEQFF. CDR3 DNA sequence: TGTGCCAGTAGTATTGGCGCCGGCTACAATGAGCAGTTCTTC.

The chain links TRBV28 to TRBJ1-1; a weak D match, TRBD1 (6 bases). V was clipped by 8 bases and J by 4 bases, with 8 bases between them. The CDR3 extends over 11 amino acids. From germline, CDR1 is MDHEN and CDR2 SYDVKM. The CDR3 region is CASQGFTEAFF. CDR3 nucleotide sequence: TGTGCCAGCCAGGGGTTCACTGAAGCTTTCTTT.

V usage is TRBV5-1 and J usage is TRBJ1-2, with 8 bases aligning to TRBD1. The ends lost 3 bases at V and 2 bases at J; junction bases unmatched: 3. The CDR3 runs 14 residues. From germline, CDR1 is SGHRS and CDR2 YFSETQ. The CDR3 spells CASSSRTGNYGYTF. CDR3 coding DNA: TGCGCCAGCAGCTCCCGGACAGGGAACTATGGCTACACCTTC.

CDR3 sequence reads: CASSVLPTPPETQYF. CDR3 bases: TGTGCCAGCAGCGTACTCCCCACCCCCCCCGAGACCCAGTACTTC. This chain links TRBV9 with TRBJ2-5; D is unclear. Deletions cut 1 base from V and 5 bases from J, with 15 bases between. The V gene's germline CDR1 is SGDLS and CDR2 YYNGEE. This CDR3 region has 15 residues.

The chain couples TRBV4-1 to TRBJ2-7, with D possibly TRBD1 on 5 matching bases. The CDR3 runs 11 residues. Germline V lookup: CDR1 MGHRA, CDR2 YSYEKL. V shed 0 bases and J shed 13 bases, with 10 bases lying between them. The CDR3 region is CASSQDTGLYF. The CDR3 DNA is TGCGCCAGCAGCCAAGATACAGGTCTTTACTTC.

The chain joins TRBV9 to TRBJ2-6; D call uncertain. CDR3 size: 16 residues. The germline CDR1 and CDR2 sequences are SGDLS and YYNGEE. V was shortened by 4 bases and J by 1 base, with 12 bases between the two germline ends. The CDR3 protein is CASSPRHSSGANVLTF. CDR3 nucleotide sequence: TGTGCCAGCAGCCCTAGGCACAGTTCTGGGGCCAACGTCCTGACTTTC. Using reference TRBV9 and TRBJ2-6 for the parts outside the CDR3, the full variable domain is DSGVTQTPKHLITATGQRVTLRCSPRSGDLSVYWYQQSLDQGLQFLIQYYNGEERAKGNILERFSAQQFPDLHSELNLSSLELGDSALYFCASSPRHSSGANVLTFGAGSRLTVL.

As DNA, the CDR3 is TGTGCCAGCAGCTTATATGTGACTAGCGGGGCGGGGGCGCAGTATTTT. Translated, it gives CASSLYVTSGAGAQYF. The rearrangement joins TRBV7-2 to TRBJ2-3; TRBD2 aligns across 11 bases. The CDR3 loop spans 16 amino acids. Per germline, CDR1 SGHTA and CDR2 FQGNSA. V shed 2 bases and J 10 bases; nucleotides not matched to a gene: 11.

This clone was seen a few times. The chain is built from TRBV18 and TRBJ1-5; no firm D call. Germline V lookup: CDR1 KGHSH, CDR2 LQKENI. CDR3 length equals 14 residues. The V and J ends lost 0 bases and 10 bases respectively, with 13 bases between them. CDR3 loop: CASSPPSQAGPQHF. The CDR3 bases are TGTGCCAGCTCACCACCGTCCCAGGCGGGACCCCAGCATTTT.